What follows are 16 T cell receptor beta chains derived from one specimen sequenced in a study of response to subunit inactivated influenza vaccine. MiXCR, applied by TCRdb to the RT-PCR reads, yields one record per CDR3 protein. The sample contains about 780,000 distinct CDR3 sequences, around a sixth of which appear only once. Source: PBMCs from blood, taken more than 4 days after vaccination. The receptors here all came from a man aged 50 to 59 who received an inactivated influenza vaccine.

This clonotype has a handful of counts. The chain employs TRBV20-1 and TRBJ2-2; D gene ambiguous. CDR1 and CDR2 from the germline V gene are DFQATT and SNEGSKA (reference sequence). The CDR3 is made up of 16 amino acids. V gave up 6 bases and J gave up 8 bases, with 25 bases separating them. CDR3 residues: CSAPKGSGLVIGELFF. CDR3 in DNA: TGCAGTGCCCCTAAGGGAAGTGGGTTGGTTATTGGGGAGCTGTTTTTT.

The chain employs TRBV5-1 and TRBJ2-3; the D is unclear. Trimming stripped 4 bases from V and 4 bases from J, with 10 bases between. This CDR3 region has 13 residues. Germline V gene sequence: CDR1 SGHRS, CDR2 YFSETQ. CDR3 nucleotide sequence: TGCGCCAGCAGCCAGTTAAAGGCAGATACGCAGTATTTT. As protein: CASSQLKADTQYF.

The V and J genes are TRBV5-1 and TRBJ2-1; unclear D gene. Trimming left V 3 bases short and J 6 bases short, with 13 bases between. Germline assignment: CDR1 SGHRS and CDR2 YFSETQ. This CDR3 has 14 residues. CDR3: CASSWLAESNEQFF. For the CDR3, the DNA is TGCGCCAGCAGCTGGTTAGCAGAGAGCAATGAGCAGTTCTTC.

This clonotype was seen many times. V gene TRBV5-5 combines with J gene TRBJ2-7; D is tentatively TRBD1 or TRBD2 (5 bases each). Trimming cost V 1 base and J 3 bases, with 8 bases left between them. Per germline, CDR1 SGHKS and CDR2 YYEKEE (reference sequence). This CDR3 contains 13 residues. The CDR3 spells CASSLRDDYEQYF. In nucleotides, the CDR3 is TGTGCCAGCAGCTTGCGGGACGACTACGAGCAGTACTTC. The whole variable domain, remainder taken from reference TRBV5-5 and TRBJ2-7, is DAGVTQSPTHLIKTRGQQVTLRCSPISGHKSVSWYQQVLGQGPQFIFQYYEKEERGRGNFPDRFSARQFPNYSSELNVNALLLGDSALYLCASSLRDDYEQYFGPGTRLTVT.

This clonotype was seen more than once but under ten times. The V call is TRBV10-3, the J call TRBJ1-5, with unresolved D. V gave up 0 bases and J gave up 5 bases, with 11 bases separating them. Germline lookup yields CDR1 ENHRY and CDR2 SYGVKD. This CDR3 is built from 15 residues. DNA of the CDR3: TGTGCCATCAGTGAGTCAGCCAGTCGGGATCAGCCCCAGCATTTT. Amino acid sequence: CAISESASRDQPQHF.

This clonotype was recorded many times. The chain has TRBV11-2 and TRBJ1-3, with D perhaps matching TRBD1 (5 bases). Germline V gene lookup returns CDR1 SGHAT and CDR2 FQNNGV. There are 15 residues in the CDR3. V was trimmed by 3 bases and J by 2 bases, leaving 11 bases between them. The CDR3 DNA sequence: TGTGCCAGCAGCTTCCGGGGGATCCCTGGAAACACCATATATTTT. It translates to CASSFRGIPGNTIYF.

V and J are TRBV7-9 and TRBJ2-4; 7 nucleotides match TRBD1. The CDR3 is 15 amino acids. Germline CDR1 reads SEHNR; CDR2 reads FQNEAQ (reference sequence). Trimming took 3 bases from V and 0 from J; bases not matched to a gene: 2. The CDR3 DNA reads TGTGCCAGCAGCTTTTCAGGGGGAGCCAAAAACATTCAGTACTTC. Its protein product is CASSFSGGAKNIQYF.

This clonotype was detected only a few times. CDR3 nucleotides: TGTGCCAGCAGCCAACCCGCAGGGGGTAATCAGCCCCAGCATTTT. It encodes CASSQPAGGNQPQHF. This chain joins TRBV16 and TRBJ1-5; 7 bases are a match to TRBD1. CDR3 length: 15 residues. Germline CDR1 is KGHSY and CDR2 is FQNENV. Losses at the gene ends were 2 bases for V and 4 bases for J; bases not matched to a gene: 5.

The rearrangement links TRBV9 to TRBJ2-7; maybe TRBD1 (5 bases). The CDR3 spans 14 residues. CDR1 and CDR2 (germline): SGDLS, YYNGEE. With 3 bases removed from V and 7 bases from J, the gap between germline ends came to 17 bases. The CDR3 DNA is TGTGCCAGCAGCGCCAGGGTACAGGTGCGGGAGCAGTACTTC. Its protein is CASSARVQVREQYF.

This clonotype was picked up many times. The V and J genes are TRBV4-1 and TRBJ1-1; D is ambiguous. Germline values: CDR1 MGHRA, CDR2 YSYEKL. CDR3 length equals 13 residues. Trimming pared 3 bases from V and 0 bases from J, leaving 5 bases between. In DNA, the CDR3 is TGCGCCAGCAGCCAGTCGGTGAACACTGAAGCTTTCTTT. It specifies CASSQSVNTEAFF.

Only a few counts were recorded for this clonotype. The chain carries TRBV20-1 and TRBJ2-5; weak D call: TRBD1 (5 bases). Germline lookup yields CDR1 DFQATT and CDR2 SNEGSKA (reference sequence). The CDR3 has 13 amino acids. Trimming left V 5 bases short and J 5 bases short, with 15 bases between. CDR3 sequence: CSALRQPRETQYF. CDR3 nucleotide sequence: TGCAGTGCTCTGCGACAGCCACGGGAGACCCAGTACTTC.

The table lists this clonotype with a few counts. The rearrangement uses TRBV7-2 and TRBJ2-5; perhaps TRBD1 as D (5 bases). The CDR3 has 16 amino acids. Germline loops: CDR1 SGHTA, CDR2 FQGNSA. Trimming left V 2 bases short and J 4 bases short, with 17 bases between. The CDR3 is CASSLNPPGSGETQYF. DNA for the CDR3: TGTGCCAGCAGCTTAAACCCCCCAGGGTCCGGAGAGACCCAGTACTTC.

J is TRBJ2-5 and V is TRBV6-2 or TRBV6-3; 9 bases fit TRBD2. Germline V gives CDR1 MNHEY, CDR2 SVGEGT. V trimming: 6 bases; J trimming: 5 bases; junction bases outside the gene matches: 7. This CDR3 comprises 14 residues. The CDR3 loop reads CASRSGGIVETQYF. CDR3 DNA sequence: TGTGCCAGCAGAAGCGGGGGGATTGTGGAGACCCAGTACTTC.

This clonotype appeared a few times. This chain links TRBV5-1 with TRBJ2-5, with TRBD2 identical over 8 bases. CDR1 is SGHRS and CDR2 is YFSETQ in the germline V gene. V lost 4 bases, J lost 5 bases, and 10 bases stayed unmatched. This CDR3 comprises 15 residues. The CDR3 region is CASSQDVSGVETQYF. In DNA, the CDR3 is TGCGCCAGCAGCCAAGACGTTAGCGGGGTTGAGACCCAGTACTTC.

This clonotype has a count of ten or more. V is TRBV6-5 and J is TRBJ2-7, with 7 bases aligning to TRBD2. The CDR3 is 13 residues long. Per the germline V gene, CDR1 is MNHEY and CDR2 is SVGAGI. V shed 5 bases and J 4 bases; nucleotides not matched to a gene: 5. The chain's CDR3 is CASSNGLEYEQYF. The CDR3 DNA follows: TGTGCCAGCAGTAACGGACTAGAGTACGAGCAGTACTTC.

This clonotype came up a few times. The rearrangement links TRBV20-1 to TRBJ2-2, with 9 nucleotides matching TRBD1. Trimming cost V 6 bases and J 1 base; bases outside gene matches: 6. Germline V CDR1 and CDR2: DFQATT, SNEGSKA (reference sequence). The CDR3 has 15 residues. This chain's CDR3 is CSALPGQGNTGELFF. CDR3 bases: TGCAGTGCCCTCCCGGGACAGGGGAACACCGGGGAGCTGTTTTTT.